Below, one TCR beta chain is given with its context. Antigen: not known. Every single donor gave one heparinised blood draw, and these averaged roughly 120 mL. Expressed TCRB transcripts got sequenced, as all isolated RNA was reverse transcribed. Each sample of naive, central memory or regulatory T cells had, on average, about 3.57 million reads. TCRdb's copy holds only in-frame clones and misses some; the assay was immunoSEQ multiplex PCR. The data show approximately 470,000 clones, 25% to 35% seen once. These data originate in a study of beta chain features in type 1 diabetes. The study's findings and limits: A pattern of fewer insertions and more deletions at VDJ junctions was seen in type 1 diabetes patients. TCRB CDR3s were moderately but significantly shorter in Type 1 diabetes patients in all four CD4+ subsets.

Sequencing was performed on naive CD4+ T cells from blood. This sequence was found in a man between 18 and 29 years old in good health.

This CDR3 is CASSPQGQGSYEQYF. The CDR3 DNA reads as TGTGCCAGCTCACCACAAGGACAGGGATCCTACGAGCAGTACTTC. This chain connects TRBV18 to TRBJ2-7; 8 nucleotides agree with TRBD1. The V segment lost 1 base and the J segment 1 base; nucleotides outside the gene matches: 3. CDR1 and CDR2 (germline): KGHSH, LQKENI. This CDR3 is built from 15 residues. The whole variable domain, filled in from reference TRBV18 and TRBJ2-7, reads NAGVMQNPRHLVRRRGQEARLRCSPMKGHSHVYWYRQLPEEGLKFMVYLQKENIIDESGMPKERFSAEFPKEGPSILRIQQVVRGDSAAYFCASSPQGQGSYEQYFGPGTRLTVT.